These 26 T cell receptor beta chains were sequenced from one sample in a study of cytomegalovirus exposure and HLA in healthy donors (dated by TCRdb to 2015 to 2018). The library was generated by the immunoSEQ multiplex PCR assay. A mixture of 60 forward primers for TCR Vbeta segments and 13 reverse primers for TCR Jbeta segments was used in the multiplex PCR. Not all clones reach the TCRdb copy of this immuneACCESS table, which keeps in-frame sequences only. Checked studies attribute under half of the gap to unresolved V genes and leave the rest unexplained. The sample contains under 70,000 clones, approximately 82% of them found a single time. In total, the top ten clones hold 2.9% of the sample. Sequencing input: PBMCs. The receptors here all came from a man aged 45-60 years in good health and CMV-seronegative.

As for this clone: One end of the junction does not line up with germline, which may come from a read error. The chain carries TRBV19 and TRBJ1-2; 7 nucleotides align to TRBD1. CDR1 and CDR2 (germline): LNHDA, SQIVND (reference sequence). The CDR3 contains 13 residues. The CDR3, as DNA: TGTGCCAGTAGGATAGAAGGGGGCGACGGCTACACCTTC. Protein product: CASRIEGGDGYTF.

This chain links TRBV28 with TRBJ1-2; D is unclear. Germline assignment: CDR1 MDHEN and CDR2 SYDVKM. V was trimmed by 7 bases and J by 2 bases, leaving 11 bases between them. The CDR3 spans 13 residues. The chain's CDR3 is CASTPQTNYGYTF. The CDR3, as DNA: TGTGCCAGCACCCCGCAGACAAACTATGGCTACACCTTC.

The rearrangement uses TRBV15 and TRBJ1-5; the match to TRBD1 covers 8 bases. CDR3 length: 17 residues. From germline, CDR1 is LNHNV and CDR2 YYDKDF (reference sequence). V lost 2 bases and J lost 3; bases outside the gene matches: 9. The CDR3 here is CATSRRYQGAANQPQHF. The DNA of the CDR3 is TGTGCCACCAGCAGACGCTACCAGGGGGCTGCCAATCAGCCCCAGCATTTT.

The chain recombines TRBV4-1 with TRBJ2-1, with 7 bases aligning to TRBD1. The germline V gene has CDR1 MGHRA and CDR2 YSYEKL. J gave up 4 bases and V 1 base, and 7 bases lay outside the gene matches. This CDR3 spans 16 amino acids. Here the CDR3 DNA reads TGCGCCAGCAGCCAAGTGTCGACAGGGCCTTACAATGAGCAGTTCTTC. Translating it yields CASSQVSTGPYNEQFF.

This clone was counted only a few times. The V call is TRBV29-1, the J call TRBJ2-1, with 8 bases lining up with TRBD2. There are 13 residues in the CDR3. From germline, CDR1 is SQVTM and CDR2 ANQGSEA. J was trimmed by 6 bases and V by 3 bases; bases with no gene match: 4. In nucleotides, the CDR3 is TGCAGCGTTGAGCCGGGGGGGGGCAATGAGCAGTTCTTC. Its protein product is CSVEPGGGNEQFF.

With respect to this clone: At one end the junction does not follow the germline gene, possibly because of a read error. The chain couples TRBV5-1 to TRBJ2-2; D unresolved. The CDR3 consists of 15 residues. Germline values: CDR1 SGHRS, CDR2 YFSETQ. Here the CDR3 DNA reads TGCGCCAGCGGCTTGACTTCCGCGAACACCGGGGAGCTGTTTTTT. Its translation: CASGLTSANTGELFF.

The V gene is TRBV18, the J gene TRBJ1-6; the match to TRBD1 covers 11 bases. The V gene end was trimmed by 4 bases and the J gene end by 3 bases; junction bases not matched to a gene: 5. The CDR3 contains 17 residues. Germline V CDR1 and CDR2: KGHSH, LQKENI. CDR3 residues: CASSLLDRGHYNSPLHF. In DNA, the CDR3 is TGTGCCAGCTCACTACTGGACAGGGGGCACTATAATTCACCCCTCCACTTT.

The V and J genes are TRBV5-3 and TRBJ2-7; D is perhaps TRBD2 (5 bases). TRBV5-3 is an open reading frame, and its role is uncertain. CDR3 length equals 20 residues. V was shortened by 0 bases and J by 4 bases, with 29 bases between the two germline ends. CDR3 region: CARSLAGMGSTREKFYEQYF. The CDR3 nucleotides are TGTGCCAGAAGCTTGGCCGGGATGGGGAGTACAAGGGAAAAGTTTTACGAGCAGTACTTC.

V gene TRBV7-9 combines with J gene TRBJ1-4; D not certain. The CDR3 sequence is 15 residues long. The germline V gene encodes CDR1 SEHNR and CDR2 FQNEAQ (reference sequence). V lost 2 bases and J lost 5, with 12 bases in between. DNA of the CDR3: TGTGCCAGCAGCTTATGGCCGGAGGACAATGAAAAACTGTTTTTT. This sequence encodes CASSLWPEDNEKLFF.

The chain joins TRBV29-1 to TRBJ1-4; 9 bases agree with TRBD1. The CDR3 is 13 amino acids. V dropped 6 bases and J dropped 5; count of bases not matched to a gene: 4. Germline V gives CDR1 SQVTM, CDR2 ANQGSEA. Here the CDR3 DNA reads TGCAGCGTGATGGGGACAGGGAATGAAAAACTGTTTTTT. The encoded protein is CSVMGTGNEKLFF.

The chain links TRBV13 to TRBJ2-3, with D tentatively TRBD2 (6 bases). Germline loops: CDR1 PRHDT, CDR2 FYEKMQ (reference sequence). V was clipped by 3 bases and J by 6 bases, with 16 bases between them. The CDR3 has 15 amino acids. DNA for the CDR3: TGTGCCAGCAGCTTCTGGGGGGTGAGGGAGGATACGCAGTATTTT. Translation: CASSFWGVREDTQYF. Filled out from reference TRBV13 and TRBJ2-3, the complete variable domain reads AAGVIQSPRHLIKEKRETATLKCYPIPRHDTVYWYQQGPGQDPQFLISFYEKMQSDKGSIPDRFSAQQFSDYHSELNMSSLELGDSALYFCASSFWGVREDTQYFGPGTRLTVL.

This chain joins TRBV4-1 and TRBJ1-1; D is undetermined. The CDR3 extends over 16 amino acids. V shed 2 bases and J shed 0 bases, with 13 bases lying between them. CDR1 MGHRA and CDR2 YSYEKL come from the germline V gene. Written as DNA, the CDR3 is TGCGCCAGCAGCCAATCACCTACCACAGTGAACACTGAAGCTTTCTTT. Its protein product is CASSQSPTTVNTEAFF.

CDR3 protein: CASSPEPVRVEEQYF. The CDR3 DNA is TGTGCCAGCTCCCCGGAGCCAGTCAGGGTAGAAGAGCAGTACTTC. This chain uses TRBV18 with TRBJ2-7; TRBD1 might be the D (5 bases). The length of the CDR3 is 15 residues. Per germline, CDR1 KGHSH and CDR2 LQKENI. V lost 6 bases, J lost 7 bases, and 22 bases lay in between.

This chain links TRBV7-3 with TRBJ2-1; 11 bases align to TRBD2. This CDR3 is built from 17 residues. Germline trimming cut 5 bases from V and 5 bases from J; bases unmatched to any gene: 11. Per the germline V gene, CDR1 is SGHTA and CDR2 is FQGTGA. CDR3 loop: CASSLPPSGGTNNEQFF. CDR3 bases: TGTGCCAGCAGCCTACCTCCTAGCGGGGGGACAAACAATGAGCAGTTCTTC.

This sequence joins TRBV6-5 and TRBJ2-5, with 11 bases identical to TRBD2. The CDR3 sequence is 16 residues long. Germline V CDR1 and CDR2: MNHEY, SVGAGI. Unmatched junction bases numbered 11, after V lost 4 bases and J lost 7 bases. CDR3 coding DNA: TGTGCCAGCAGTTCGTCCGTAGCGGGGGGGCTGGGGACCCAGTACTTC. Its translation is CASSSSVAGGLGTQYF.

To note about this clone: Within the sample, other DNA sequences also encode this same CDR3. CDR3 bases: TGTGCCAGCAGTAGACAGGGGGTCGCAGATACGCAGTATTTT. Protein product: CASSRQGVADTQYF. The J gene is TRBJ2-3, the V gene TRBV27; 9 bases map to TRBD1. This CDR3 is 14 amino acids long. CDR1 and CDR2 (germline): MNHEY, SMNVEV (reference sequence). Losses at the gene ends were 5 bases for V and 4 bases for J; bases not matched to a gene: 4.

The genes are TRBV2 and TRBJ2-1; D is unresolved. The CDR3 contains 17 residues. From germline, CDR1 is SNHLY and CDR2 FYNNEI. V was shortened by 0 bases and J by 12 bases, with 24 bases between the two germline ends. As DNA, the CDR3 is TGTGCCAGCAGTGAAGCGGGTACTCTGGGCCTCCCCCGTGGGCAGTTCTTC. It yields the protein CASSEAGTLGLPRGQFF.

The V call is TRBV29-1, the J call TRBJ2-7, with 9 bases fitting TRBD1. Germline CDR1 and CDR2: SQVTM and ANQGSEA. J was trimmed by 4 bases and V by 4 bases; bases with no gene match: 2. The CDR3 is made up of 12 amino acids. The CDR3 DNA reads as TGCAGCGTTGGACAGGGGGTGTACGAGCAGTACTTC. This sequence encodes CSVGQGVYEQYF.

The gene calls are TRBV7-9 and TRBJ1-6; D remains ambiguous. V shed 7 bases and J shed 6 bases, with 16 bases lying between them. Germline V CDR1 and CDR2: SEHNR, FQNEAQ (reference sequence). This CDR3 comprises 15 residues. This CDR3 is CASNYGERRNSPLHF. CDR3 nucleotide sequence: TGTGCCAGCAACTACGGGGAGAGGCGTAATTCACCCCTCCACTTT. The complete variable domain, with remaining parts taken from reference TRBV7-9 and TRBJ1-6, reads DTGVSQNPRHKITKRGQNVTFRCDPISEHNRLYWYRQTLGQGPEFLTYFQNEAQLEKSRLLSDRFSAERPKGSFSTLEIQRTEQGDSAMYLCASNYGERRNSPLHFGNGTRLTVT.

The chain joins TRBV30 to TRBJ2-7; 9 positions agree with TRBD1. Germline V CDR1 and CDR2: GTSNPN, SVGIG (reference sequence). This CDR3 has 15 residues. V lost 5 bases to trimming and J lost 4 bases; unmatched junction nucleotides: 12. Written as DNA, the CDR3 is TGTGCCTGGGGGGGGGTGGGGACAGGGAAATACGAGCAGTACTTC. Its protein is CAWGGVGTGKYEQYF.

The rearrangement links TRBV30 to TRBJ1-5, with unresolved D. Trimming stripped 3 bases from V and 0 bases from J, with 9 bases between. The CDR3 is made up of 14 amino acids. Germline CDR1 GTSNPN, CDR2 SVGIG (reference sequence). CDR3: CAWSSVDSNQPQHF. Here the CDR3 DNA reads TGTGCCTGGAGCTCAGTCGATAGCAATCAGCCCCAGCATTTT.

V is TRBV6-1 and J is TRBJ1-1, with D uncertain. The V gene's germline CDR1 is MNHNS and CDR2 SASEGT. The CDR3 has 13 residues. The ends were cut back, 5 bases at V and 4 bases at J, with 11 bases in the middle. The CDR3 DNA reads TGTGCCAGCAGTCTACCAAAGTTCACTGAAGCTTTCTTT. It is translated as CASSLPKFTEAFF.

CDR3 bases: TGCGCCAGCAGCTACTCGGGACAGCGTAATGAAAAACTGTTTTTT. This encodes CASSYSGQRNEKLFF. The rearrangement links TRBV5-1 to TRBJ1-4, with 7 bases identical to TRBD1. The germline V gene encodes CDR1 SGHRS and CDR2 YFSETQ. V was clipped by 3 bases and J by 4 bases; unmatched bases: 6. The CDR3 is 15 amino acids.

This chain links TRBV28 with TRBJ2-7; TRBD1 agrees at 7 bases. The CDR3 sequence is 14 residues long. Looked up from germline, CDR1 is MDHEN and CDR2 is SYDVKM. V lost 6 bases and J lost 2; bases outside the gene matches: 7. This chain's CDR3 is CASSRTGGTYEQYF. In DNA form, the CDR3 reads TGTGCCAGCAGCAGGACAGGTGGGACCTACGAGCAGTACTTC.

CDR3 in DNA: TGCGCCAGCAGCTACCTAGCGGGGGTAACAGATACGCAGTATTTT. Amino acid sequence: CASSYLAGVTDTQYF. The chain links TRBV5-1 to TRBJ2-3, with 10 nucleotides matching TRBD2. Germline loops: CDR1 SGHRS, CDR2 YFSETQ. Trimming cost V 3 bases and J 3 bases; bases outside gene matches: 4. The CDR3 loop spans 15 amino acids.

The CDR3 loop reads CASSQHASGETQYF. CDR3 coding DNA: TGTGCCAGCAGCCAACACGCCTCGGGAGAGACCCAGTACTTC. This chain joins TRBV14 and TRBJ2-5; D is ambiguous. The CDR3 is 14 amino acids. V was clipped by 2 bases and J by 4 bases, with 11 bases between them. CDR1 and CDR2 (germline): SGHDN, FVKESK.